The text below deals with one T cell receptor (beta chain). The antigen it binds to is not known. No quality values exist for individual bases; no much larger clone is one base distant. The approximately 100 tumor samples underwent high-throughput TCR profiling with ImmunoSEQ. Per the source publication's procedure: The repertoire diversity metrics included richness (unique productive sequences), clonality, evenness and relatedness, and the Bhattacharyya coefficient was used to measure similarity between samples. A sensitivity analysis excluded TCRs with fewer than two reads and gave consistent conclusions. TCRdb re-hosts the immuneACCESS table, in-frame sequences only. Its copies lack some clones; in the studies checked, an unresolved V gene accounts for under half of them, and the cause for the rest is not known. The V and J calls and clone size were taken over from that table, and D and trimming were inferred from the DNA. The sample table records tens of thousands of clones; around 84% of these occur just once. Around 1.9% of the sample is held by the ten biggest clonotypes.

These data come from a study of high-grade serous ovarian cancer treatment subgroups (dated by TCRdb to the early 2020s). Regarding the research as a whole: On average, sequencing produced over 13,000 reads and around 7,500 unique TCR beta rearrangements for each sample. The study examined TCR beta repertoires in high-grade serous ovarian cancer patients who were grouped under a laparoscopic triage algorithm by complete gross resection or by neoadjuvant chemotherapy response. The approximately 30-patient cohort included around 10 patients with no residual disease after primary surgery (R0), around 10 excellent NACT responders, and around 10 poor NACT responders. One primary tumor sample and two metastatic tumor samples were collected from each patient, for a total of over 85 samples.

The CDR3 contains 14 residues, cysteine and phenylalanine counted. Kept here is only the CDR3 DNA, which spans 42 bases and is read in frame from base 1. Sequences SQVTM (CDR1) and ANQGSEA (CDR2) are obtained from the germline V gene. V drops 3 bases and J drops 7 bases, leaving 15 bases in between. The tumor samples were collected prior to definitive surgery or chemotherapy. The MD Anderson Biospecimen Extraction Resource handled genomic DNA extraction, while the MD Anderson Cancer Genomics Laboratory carried out the TCR sequencing. Points the paper makes about the study in general: The TCR repertoire analyses centered on CDR3, and CDR1 and CDR2 were not analyzed. Because bulk tumor TCR sequencing provided no spatial information, insight into HGSC tumor complexity and diversity was limited. Neoantigen level correlated positively with TCR clonal relatedness, and copy number variation and mutation load from whole-genome sequencing showed a positive trend with TCR clonal relatedness. Repertoire similarity between tumors of the same patient ranged roughly 0.1 to 0.79, whereas almost no similarity was seen between different patients.

This receptor was identified in a human donor with high-grade serous ovarian cancer. The rearranged segments are TRBV29-1 and TRBJ1-4, with the D gene not clear enough to name. The specimen sequenced was tumor tissue. The CDR3 protein is CSVDPSGGGEKLFF. In nucleotide form, the sequence is TGCAGCGTTGATCCTTCCGGAGGCGGTGAAAAACTGTTTTTT.